These T cell receptor beta chains were read from a single sample in a study of T cells in Graves' hyperthyroidism and ophthalmopathy. Using its own MiXCR run on the multiplex PCR reads, TCRdb lists one record per CDR3 protein. The sample lists some 550,000 distinct CDR3 sequences; around 20% were seen once. The sample comprised blood. These receptors were obtained from a man between 18 and 35 years old with Graves' hyperthyroidism. Each CDR3 is given with its conserved first and last residue. The D gene is left open where the match is weak. The size of a clone is reported for some rows only, either as once, few or many, or as a class for expanded clones.

many TRBJ1-2 NA TRBV6-5 TGTGCCAGCAGTTACACACAGGCCCCAAACTATGGCTACACCTTC CASSYTQAPNYGYTF
NA TRBJ2-7 TRBD1 TRBV28 TGTGCCAGCAGTTTTTACCGAGCACAGGGGGGATACGAGCAGTACTTC CASSFYRAQGGYEQYF
NA TRBJ2-1 TRBD1 TRBV7-2 TGTGCCAGCAGCCCAAGACAGGGAACACTCTCCTACAATGAGCAGTTCTTC CASSPRQGTLSYNEQFF
many TRBJ2-2 NA TRBV12-3/TRBV12-4 TGTGCCAGCAGTTCCTTTAATTGGGGAGGCACCGGGGAGCTGTTTTTT CASSSFNWGGTGELFF
many TRBJ2-7 NA TRBV15 TGTGCCACCAGCCTCCGGGACGGCGCCTACGAGCAGTACTTC CATSLRDGAYEQYF
NA TRBJ1-5 NA TRBV7-8 TGTGCCAGCAGCTTAGTGCAGGGGTCGGAGGAGCCCCAGCATTTT CASSLVQGSEEPQHF
many TRBJ1-1 NA TRBV6-5 TGTGCCAGCAGACACATGAACACTGAAGCTTTCTTT CASRHMNTEAFF
few TRBJ2-5 TRBD2 TRBV6-5 TGTGCCAGCAGTTACGTCGCGGGAGGTGAGACCCAGTACTTC CASSYVAGGETQYF
many TRBJ1-1 NA TRBV12-3/TRBV12-4 TGTGCCAGCAGTTTAGGACAGGCTGAAGCTTTCTTT CASSLGQAEAFF
many TRBJ2-4 NA TRBV11-3 TGTGCCAGCAGCTCCCCTGGACCTGGAGCCAAAAACATTCAGTACTTC CASSSPGPGAKNIQYF
many TRBJ2-5 NA TRBV7-8 TGTGCCAGCAGCCCCCCCCCACTAGGCCTCCCATCCCGGGAGACCCAGTACTTC CASSPPPLGLPSRETQYF
many TRBJ2-5 NA TRBV6-5 TGTGCCAGCAGCCCGGGACGACGAGAGACCCAGTACTTC CASSPGRRETQYF
many TRBJ2-2 NA TRBV4-2 TGTGCCAGCAGCCAAGATCCGCGGGATGGCACCGGGGAGCTGTTTTTT CASSQDPRDGTGELFF
many TRBJ1-2 NA TRBV15 TGTGCCACCAGCAGAGATACCAGGGTTGGATATGGCTACACCTTC CATSRDTRVGYGYTF
NA TRBJ2-2 NA TRBV19 TGTGCCAGTGGGGAGAACACCGGGGAGCTGTTTTTT CASGENTGELFF
many TRBJ2-5 NA TRBV30 TGTGCCTGGAGCACAACCACGAGTACCCAGTACTTC CAWSTTTSTQYF
many TRBJ2-5 TRBD2 TRBV6-1 TGTGCCAGCGTATCTATTAGCGGGGGGGCCGAGGAGACCCAGTACTTC CASVSISGGAEETQYF
many TRBJ2-5 NA TRBV7-7 TGTGCCAGCAGCTTAGGGCGGGGGCCAGAGACCCAGTACTTC CASSLGRGPETQYF
many TRBJ2-7 NA TRBV29-1 TGCAGCGTTTCCTGGACAGCCTCCTACGAGCAGTACTTC CSVSWTASYEQYF
NA TRBJ2-7 TRBD2 TRBV2 TGTGCCAGCAGTGAGGGACTAGCGGCAACATACGAGCAGTACTTC CASSEGLAATYEQYF
many TRBJ2-7 TRBD1 TRBV6-2/TRBV6-3 TGTGCCAGCAGTTACTCGAAGGTCCCGGGACAGGGAGTCGACGAGCAGTACTTC CASSYSKVPGQGVDEQYF
NA TRBJ2-5 TRBD1 TRBV12-3/TRBV12-4 TGTGCCAGCACCTTCGGGACAGGGGGTAGAGAGACCCAGTACTTC CASTFGTGGRETQYF
many TRBJ2-7 NA TRBV12-3/TRBV12-4 TGTGCCAGCAGTCCCCGGAGCTTCGAGCAGTACTTC CASSPRSFEQYF
few TRBJ1-2 NA TRBV3-1 TGTGCCAGCAGCCAAGACAAAGGGAGTGGCTACACCTTC CASSQDKGSGYTF
many TRBJ2-7 TRBD2 TRBV2 TGTGCCAGCAGTGGACTAGCGGGGAGGACCTACGAGCAGTACTTC CASSGLAGRTYEQYF